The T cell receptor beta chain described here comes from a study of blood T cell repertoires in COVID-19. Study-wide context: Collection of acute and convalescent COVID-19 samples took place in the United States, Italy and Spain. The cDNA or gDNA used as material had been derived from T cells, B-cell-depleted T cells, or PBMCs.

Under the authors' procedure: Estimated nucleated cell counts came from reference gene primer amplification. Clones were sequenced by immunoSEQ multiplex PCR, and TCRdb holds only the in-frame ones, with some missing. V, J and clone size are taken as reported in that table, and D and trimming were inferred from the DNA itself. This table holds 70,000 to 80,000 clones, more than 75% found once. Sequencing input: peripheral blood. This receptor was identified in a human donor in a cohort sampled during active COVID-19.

This CDR3 is CASSLSGLAGRETQYF. The CDR3 region has the DNA TGTGCCAGCAGCCTGTCGGGACTAGCGGGGCGAGAGACCCAGTACTTC. This rearrangement joins TRBV14 to TRBJ2-5; 13 positions match TRBD2. The CDR3 is 16 residues long. Germline V lookup: CDR1 SGHDN, CDR2 FVKESK. With 4 bases clipped from V and 4 bases from J, the junction kept 6 bases outside the gene matches.